Presented here are 3 T cell receptor beta chains from one specimen sequenced in a study of OX40 agonist ivuxolimab in advanced cancers. Sequencing used immunoSEQ multiplex PCR; TCRdb keeps in-frame clones, though not all of them. The table shows around 30,000 clones, with about nine tenths occurring only once. The specimen was CD4+ or CD8+ T cells sorted from blood, collected in a trial of the OX40 agonist ivuxolimab. Source of these receptors: an adult with an advanced solid tumor such as melanoma, head and neck, liver or kidney cancer.

The rearrangement uses TRBV6-5 and TRBJ1-6; D unresolved. With 6 bases removed from V and 5 bases from J, the gap between germline ends came to 14 bases. This CDR3 region has 15 residues. Per germline, CDR1 MNHEY and CDR2 SVGAGI. CDR3 in DNA: TGTGCCAGCAGCCAGTGGGGAGTCGATAATTCACCCCTCCACTTT. This gives the protein CASSQWGVDNSPLHF.

The chain employs TRBV10-3 and TRBJ1-1; D is ambiguous. Trimming took 6 bases from V and 3 from J, leaving 11 bases between them. CDR3 length equals 13 residues. Looked up from germline, CDR1 is ENHRY and CDR2 is SYGVKD. As DNA, the CDR3 is TGTGCCATCAGGGCGGGGTGGGACACTGAAGCTTTCTTT. This sequence encodes CAIRAGWDTEAFF.

V is TRBV7-9 and J is TRBJ2-2; weak D call: TRBD2 (6 bases). The germline V and J ends were trimmed by 5 bases and 1 base, with 17 bases remaining between them. Germline V lookup: CDR1 SEHNR, CDR2 FQNEAQ (reference sequence). This CDR3 region has 17 residues. The chain's CDR3 is CASSPLGGLRNTGELFF. The CDR3 bases are TGTGCCAGCAGCCCTTTGGGGGGACTCCGGAACACCGGGGAGCTGTTTTTT.